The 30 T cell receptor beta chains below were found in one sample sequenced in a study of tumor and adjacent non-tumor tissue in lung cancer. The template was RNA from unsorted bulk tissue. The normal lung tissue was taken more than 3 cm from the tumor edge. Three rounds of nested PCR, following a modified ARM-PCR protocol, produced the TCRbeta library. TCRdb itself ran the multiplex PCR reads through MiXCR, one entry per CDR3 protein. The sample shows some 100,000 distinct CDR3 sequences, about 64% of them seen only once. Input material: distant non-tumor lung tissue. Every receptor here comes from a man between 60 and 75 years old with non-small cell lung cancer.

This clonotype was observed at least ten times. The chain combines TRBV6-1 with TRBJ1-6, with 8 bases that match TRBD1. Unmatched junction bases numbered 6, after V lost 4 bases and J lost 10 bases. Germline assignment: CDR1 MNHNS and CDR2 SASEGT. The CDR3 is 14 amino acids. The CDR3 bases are TGTGCCAGCAGTGGGGACAGGTTATACTCACCCCTCCACTTT. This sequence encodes CASSGDRLYSPLHF.

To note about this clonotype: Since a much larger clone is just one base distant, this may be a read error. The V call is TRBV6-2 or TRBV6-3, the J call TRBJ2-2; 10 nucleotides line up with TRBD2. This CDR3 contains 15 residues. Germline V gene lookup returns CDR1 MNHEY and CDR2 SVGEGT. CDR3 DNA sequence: TGTGCCAACAGTCTTAGCGGGGGGAGTGCCGGGGAGCTGTTTTTT. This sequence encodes CANSLSGGSAGELFF.

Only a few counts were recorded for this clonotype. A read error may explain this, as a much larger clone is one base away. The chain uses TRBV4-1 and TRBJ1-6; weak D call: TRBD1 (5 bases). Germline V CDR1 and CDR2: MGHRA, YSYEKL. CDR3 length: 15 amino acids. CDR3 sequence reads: CASSPSGGLGRPLNF. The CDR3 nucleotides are TGCGCCAGCAGCCCCTCGGGGGGACTTGGTAGACCCCTCAACTTT.

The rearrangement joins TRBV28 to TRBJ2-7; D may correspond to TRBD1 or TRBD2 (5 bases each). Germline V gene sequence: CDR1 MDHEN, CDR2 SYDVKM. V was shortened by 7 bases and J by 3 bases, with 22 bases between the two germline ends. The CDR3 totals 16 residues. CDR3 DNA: TGTGCCAGCACTCCCCTCGGGGCCGGACATAACTACGAGCAGTACTTC. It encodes CASTPLGAGHNYEQYF.

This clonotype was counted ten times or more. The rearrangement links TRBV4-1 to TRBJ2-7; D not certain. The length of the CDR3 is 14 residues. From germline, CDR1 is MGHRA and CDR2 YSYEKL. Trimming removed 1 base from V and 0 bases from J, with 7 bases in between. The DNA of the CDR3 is TGCGCCAGCAGCCAAGGACGTCTCTCCTACGAGCAGTACTTC. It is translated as CASSQGRLSYEQYF.

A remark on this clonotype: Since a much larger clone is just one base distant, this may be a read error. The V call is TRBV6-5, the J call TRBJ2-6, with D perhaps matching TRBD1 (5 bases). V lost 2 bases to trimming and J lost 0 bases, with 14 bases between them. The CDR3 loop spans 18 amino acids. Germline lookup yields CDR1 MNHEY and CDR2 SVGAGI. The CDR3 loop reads CASSYKTEVSSGANVLTF. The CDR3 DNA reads TGTGCCAGCAGTTACAAGACAGAAGTTAGCTCTGGGGCCAACGTCCTGACTTTC.

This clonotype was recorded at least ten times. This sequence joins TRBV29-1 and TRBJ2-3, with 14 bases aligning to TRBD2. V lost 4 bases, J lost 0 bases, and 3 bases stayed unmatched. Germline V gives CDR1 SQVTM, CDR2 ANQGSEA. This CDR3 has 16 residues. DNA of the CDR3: TGCAGCGTTGCCGGGACTAGCGGGGGTAGCACAGATACGCAGTATTTT. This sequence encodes CSVAGTSGGSTDTQYF.

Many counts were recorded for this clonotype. CDR3 coding DNA: TGCAGTGCTAGAGATCGGAGGGGAGTGTACGCTTTCTTT. This translates into CSARDRRGVYAFF. This rearrangement joins TRBV20-1 to TRBJ1-1, with TRBD1 as a possible D gene (5 bases). The germline CDR1 and CDR2 sequences are DFQATT and SNEGSKA (reference sequence). This CDR3 has 13 amino acids. V lost 0 bases and J 11 bases, leaving 16 bases between the germline ends.

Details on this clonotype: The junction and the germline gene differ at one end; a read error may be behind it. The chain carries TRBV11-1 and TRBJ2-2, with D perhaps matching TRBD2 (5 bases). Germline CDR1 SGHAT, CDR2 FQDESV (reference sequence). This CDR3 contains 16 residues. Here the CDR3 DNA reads TGTGCCAGTAGCTTGATCGGACGCAAGAACATCGGGGAGCTGCTTTTT. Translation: CASSLIGRKNIGELLF.

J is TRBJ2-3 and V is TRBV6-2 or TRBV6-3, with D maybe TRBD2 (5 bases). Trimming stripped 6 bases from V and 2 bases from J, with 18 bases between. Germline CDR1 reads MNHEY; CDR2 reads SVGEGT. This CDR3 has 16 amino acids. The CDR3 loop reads CASSYHREGPTDTQYF. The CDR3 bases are TGTGCCAGCAGCTACCACCGAGAGGGCCCCACAGATACGCAGTATTTT.

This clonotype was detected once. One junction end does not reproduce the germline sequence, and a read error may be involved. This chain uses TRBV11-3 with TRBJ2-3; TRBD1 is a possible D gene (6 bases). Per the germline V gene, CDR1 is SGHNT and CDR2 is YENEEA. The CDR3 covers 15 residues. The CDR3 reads CASSLYRVTVDTQYF. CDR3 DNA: TGTGCCAGCAGCTTATACAGGGTAACGGTAGATACTCAGTATTTT. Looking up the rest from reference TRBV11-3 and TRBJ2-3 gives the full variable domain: EAGVVQSPRYKIIEKKQPVAFWCNPISGHNTLYWYLQNLGQGPELLIRYENEEAVDDSQLPKDRFSAERLKGVDSTLKIQPAELGDSAVYLCASSLYRVTVDTQYFGPGTRLTVL.

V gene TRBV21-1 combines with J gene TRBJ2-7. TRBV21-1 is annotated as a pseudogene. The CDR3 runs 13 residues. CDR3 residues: CASSEVDSYEQYF. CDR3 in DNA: TGTGCCAGCAGCGAAGTAGATAGCTACGAGCAGTACTTC.

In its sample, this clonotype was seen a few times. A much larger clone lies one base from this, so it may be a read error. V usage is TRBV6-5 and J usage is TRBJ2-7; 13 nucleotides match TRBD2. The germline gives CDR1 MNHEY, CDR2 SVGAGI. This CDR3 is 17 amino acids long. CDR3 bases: TGTGCCAGCAGCCTCCCTCCAGGGACTAGCGGGACCTACAAGCAGTACTTC. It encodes CASSLPPGTSGTYKQYF.

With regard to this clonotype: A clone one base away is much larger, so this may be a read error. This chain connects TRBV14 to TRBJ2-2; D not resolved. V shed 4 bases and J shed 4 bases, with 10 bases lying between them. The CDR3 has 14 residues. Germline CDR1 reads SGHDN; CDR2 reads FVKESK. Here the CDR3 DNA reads TGTGCCAGCAGCCGAGCCATTCTCACCGGGGAGCTGTTTTTT. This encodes CASSRAILTGELFF.

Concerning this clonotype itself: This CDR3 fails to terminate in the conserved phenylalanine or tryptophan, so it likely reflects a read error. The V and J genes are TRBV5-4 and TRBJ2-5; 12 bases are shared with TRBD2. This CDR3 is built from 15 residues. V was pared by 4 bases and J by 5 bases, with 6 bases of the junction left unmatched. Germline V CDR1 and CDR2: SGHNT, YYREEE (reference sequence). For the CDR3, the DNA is TGTGCCAGCAGCCTGCTAGCGGGGGGGCCTGAGACCCAGTACTCC. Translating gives CASSLLAGGPETQYS.

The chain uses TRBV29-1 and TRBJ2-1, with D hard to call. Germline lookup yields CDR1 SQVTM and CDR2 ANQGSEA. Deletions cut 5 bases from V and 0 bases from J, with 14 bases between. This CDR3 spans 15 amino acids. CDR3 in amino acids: CSVNGDTISYNEQFF. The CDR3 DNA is TGCAGCGTTAATGGAGACACTATCTCCTACAATGAGCAGTTCTTC.

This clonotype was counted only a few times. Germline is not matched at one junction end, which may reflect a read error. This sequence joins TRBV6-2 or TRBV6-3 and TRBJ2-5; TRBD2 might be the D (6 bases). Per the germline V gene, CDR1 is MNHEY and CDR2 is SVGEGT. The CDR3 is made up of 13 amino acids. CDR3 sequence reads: CASSYGARETQHF. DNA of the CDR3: TGTGCCAGCAGTTACGGGGCCCGGGAGACTCAGCACTTC.

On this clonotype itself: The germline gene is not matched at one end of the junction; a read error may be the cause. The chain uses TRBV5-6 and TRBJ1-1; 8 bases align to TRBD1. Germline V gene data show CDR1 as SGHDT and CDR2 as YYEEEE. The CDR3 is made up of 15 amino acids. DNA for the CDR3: TGTGCCTGCAGTGACCGGGACAGGAAGAACACAGAAGCTTTCTTT. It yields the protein CACSDRDRKNTEAFF. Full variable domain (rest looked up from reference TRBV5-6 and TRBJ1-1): DAGVTQSPTHLIKTRGQQVTLRCSPKSGHDTVSWYQQALGQGPQFIFQYYEEEERQRGNFPDRFSGHQFPNYSSELNVNALLLGDSALYLCACSDRDRKNTEAFFGQGTRLTVV.

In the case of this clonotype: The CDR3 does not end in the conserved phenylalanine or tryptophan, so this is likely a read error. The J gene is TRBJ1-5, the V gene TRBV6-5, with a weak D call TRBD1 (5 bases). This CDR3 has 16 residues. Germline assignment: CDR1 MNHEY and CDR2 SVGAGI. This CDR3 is CDSSATTTVPGQPQHY. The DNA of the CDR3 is TGTGACAGCAGTGCGACTACGACAGTGCCGGGTCAGCCCCAGCATTAT.

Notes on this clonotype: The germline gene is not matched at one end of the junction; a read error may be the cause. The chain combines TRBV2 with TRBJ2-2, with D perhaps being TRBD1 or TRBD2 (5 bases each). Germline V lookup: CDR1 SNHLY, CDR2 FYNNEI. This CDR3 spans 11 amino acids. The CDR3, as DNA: TGTGCCAGCAGGGACACCGGGGAGCAGTTTTTT. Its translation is CASRDTGEQFF. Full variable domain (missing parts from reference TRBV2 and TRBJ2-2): EPEVTQTPSHQVTQMGQEVILRCVPISNHLYFYWYRQILGQKVEFLVSFYNNEISEKSEIFDDQFSVERPDGSNFTLKIRSTKLEDSAMYFCASRDTGEQFFGEGSRLTVL.

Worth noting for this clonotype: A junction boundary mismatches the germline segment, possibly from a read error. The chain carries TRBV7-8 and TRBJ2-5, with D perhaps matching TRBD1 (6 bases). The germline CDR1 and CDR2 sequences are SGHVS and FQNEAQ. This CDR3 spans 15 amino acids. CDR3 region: CASSSTGDDQETQCF. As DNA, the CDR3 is TGTGCCAGCAGCTCGACAGGAGATGATCAAGAGACCCAGTGCTTC.

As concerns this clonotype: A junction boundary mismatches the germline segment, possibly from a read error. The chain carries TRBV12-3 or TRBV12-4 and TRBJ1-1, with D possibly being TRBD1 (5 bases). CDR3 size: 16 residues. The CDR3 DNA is TGTGTCAGCGGTTTTCGGCGAGCGAGGGGTAACTCTGAAGCTTTCTTT. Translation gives CVSGFRRARGNSEAFF.

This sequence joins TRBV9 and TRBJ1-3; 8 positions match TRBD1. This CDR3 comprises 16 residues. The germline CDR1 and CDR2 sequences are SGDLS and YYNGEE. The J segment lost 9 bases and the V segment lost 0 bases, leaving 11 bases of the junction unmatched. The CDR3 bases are TGTGCCAGCAGCGTAGCTGTCGGGACAGGAGAAAGCACCATATATTTT. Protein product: CASSVAVGTGESTIYF.

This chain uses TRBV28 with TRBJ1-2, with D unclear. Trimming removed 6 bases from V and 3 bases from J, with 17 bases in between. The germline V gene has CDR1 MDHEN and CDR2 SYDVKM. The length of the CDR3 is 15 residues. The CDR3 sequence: CASRTSSHTYYGYTF. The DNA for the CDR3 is TGTGCCAGCAGAACCTCCTCACATACCTACTATGGCTACACCTTC.

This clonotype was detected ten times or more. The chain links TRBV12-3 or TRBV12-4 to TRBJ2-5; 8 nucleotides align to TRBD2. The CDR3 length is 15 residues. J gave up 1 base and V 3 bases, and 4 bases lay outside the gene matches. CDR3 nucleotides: TGTGCCAGCAGTTTCCACGGGACTAGCCAAGAGACCCAGTACTTC. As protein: CASSFHGTSQETQYF.

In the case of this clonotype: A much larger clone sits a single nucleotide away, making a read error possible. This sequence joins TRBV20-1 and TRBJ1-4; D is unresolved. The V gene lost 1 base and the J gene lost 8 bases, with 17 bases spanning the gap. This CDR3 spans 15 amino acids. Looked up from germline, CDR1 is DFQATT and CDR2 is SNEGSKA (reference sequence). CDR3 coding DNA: TGCAGTGCTAGAGGCAGTAGCTTGCTGGAGGAAAAACTGTTTTTT. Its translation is CSARGSSLLEEKLFF.

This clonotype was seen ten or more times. This CDR3 reads CASSSGQGGLNTEAFF. CDR3 coding DNA: TGTGCCAGCAGTTCGGGACAGGGAGGTCTGAACACTGAAGCTTTCTTT. The chain has TRBV12-3 or TRBV12-4 and TRBJ1-1, with 9 bases lining up with TRBD1. CDR3 length equals 16 residues. The V gene end was trimmed by 4 bases and the J gene end by 0 bases; junction bases not matched to a gene: 6.

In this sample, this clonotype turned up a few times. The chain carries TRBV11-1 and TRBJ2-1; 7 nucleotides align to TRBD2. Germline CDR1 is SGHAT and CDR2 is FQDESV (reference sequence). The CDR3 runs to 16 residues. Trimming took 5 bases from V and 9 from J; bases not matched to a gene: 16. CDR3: CASSPYSSGRAVEQFF. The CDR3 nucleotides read TGTGCCAGCAGCCCATATTCTAGTGGGAGGGCCGTTGAGCAGTTCTTC.

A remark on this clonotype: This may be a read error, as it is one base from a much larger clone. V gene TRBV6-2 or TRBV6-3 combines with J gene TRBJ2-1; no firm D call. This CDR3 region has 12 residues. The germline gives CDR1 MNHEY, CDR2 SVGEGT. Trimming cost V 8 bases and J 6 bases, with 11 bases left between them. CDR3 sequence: CASCESINEQFF. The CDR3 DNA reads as TGTGCCAGCTGTGAGTCGATCAATGAGCAGTTCTTC.

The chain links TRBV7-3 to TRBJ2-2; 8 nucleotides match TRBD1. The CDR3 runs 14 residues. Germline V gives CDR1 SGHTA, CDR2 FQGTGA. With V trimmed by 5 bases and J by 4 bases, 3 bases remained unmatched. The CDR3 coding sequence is TGTGCCAGCAGCGCCGGGACAGGCACCGGGGAGCTGTTTTTT. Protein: CASSAGTGTGELFF.